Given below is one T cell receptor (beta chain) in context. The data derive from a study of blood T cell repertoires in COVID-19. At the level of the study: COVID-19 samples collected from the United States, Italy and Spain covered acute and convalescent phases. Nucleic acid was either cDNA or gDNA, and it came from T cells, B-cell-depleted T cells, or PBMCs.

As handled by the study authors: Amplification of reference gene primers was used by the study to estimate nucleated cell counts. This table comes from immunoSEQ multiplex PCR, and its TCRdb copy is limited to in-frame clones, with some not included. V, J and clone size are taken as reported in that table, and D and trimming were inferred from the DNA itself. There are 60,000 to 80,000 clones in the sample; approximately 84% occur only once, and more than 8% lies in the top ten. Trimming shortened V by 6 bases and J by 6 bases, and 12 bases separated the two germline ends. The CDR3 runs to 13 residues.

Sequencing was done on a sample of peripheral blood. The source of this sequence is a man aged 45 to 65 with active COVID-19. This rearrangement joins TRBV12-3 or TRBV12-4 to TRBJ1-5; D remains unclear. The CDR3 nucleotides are TGTGCCAGCAGCCCCGGCCCGGGTCAGCCCCAGCATTTT. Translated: CASSPGPGQPQHF.